A single T cell receptor beta chain is shown here with its context. The data were taken from a study of T cell changes during pregnancy in multiple sclerosis. Here immunoSEQ multiplex PCR was the method, and the copy in TCRdb shows in-frame clones only, minus some. The data hold tens of thousands of clones, with 90% to 95% observed a single time. Here the sequenced sample was CD4+ T cells from peripheral blood mononuclear cells, taken in the third trimester of pregnancy. This TCR was sampled from a female donor with multiple sclerosis, enrolled in a pregnancy study.

The CDR3 spells CASSYPSQGGNQPQHF. The CDR3 DNA reads as TGTGCCAGCAGTTACCCGTCTCAGGGCGGCAATCAGCCCCAGCATTTT. The chain has TRBV6-6 and TRBJ1-5, with TRBD1 as a possible D gene (5 bases). Trimming removed 2 bases from V and 2 bases from J, with 13 bases in between. Germline V gene data show CDR1 as MNHNY and CDR2 as SVGAGI (reference sequence). The CDR3 has 16 amino acids.